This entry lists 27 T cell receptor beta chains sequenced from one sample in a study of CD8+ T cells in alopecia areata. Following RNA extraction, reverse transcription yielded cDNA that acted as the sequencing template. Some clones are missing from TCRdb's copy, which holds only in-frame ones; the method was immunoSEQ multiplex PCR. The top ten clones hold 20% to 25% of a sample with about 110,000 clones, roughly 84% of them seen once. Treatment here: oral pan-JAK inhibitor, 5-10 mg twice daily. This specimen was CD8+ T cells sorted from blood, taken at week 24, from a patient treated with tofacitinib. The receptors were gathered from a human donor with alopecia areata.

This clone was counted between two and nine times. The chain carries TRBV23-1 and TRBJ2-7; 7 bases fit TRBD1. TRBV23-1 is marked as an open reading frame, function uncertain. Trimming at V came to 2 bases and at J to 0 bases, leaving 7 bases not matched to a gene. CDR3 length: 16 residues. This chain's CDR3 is CASSQGLTGISYEQYF. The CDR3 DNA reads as TGCGCCAGCAGTCAAGGATTGACAGGGATCTCCTACGAGCAGTACTTC.

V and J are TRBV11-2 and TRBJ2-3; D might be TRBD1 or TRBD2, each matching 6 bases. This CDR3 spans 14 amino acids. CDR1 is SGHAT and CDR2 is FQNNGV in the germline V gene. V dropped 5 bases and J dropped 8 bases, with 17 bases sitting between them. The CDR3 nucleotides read TGTGCCAGCAGCCCACTAGTGGAGGGGGTTACGCAGTATTTT. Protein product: CASSPLVEGVTQYF.

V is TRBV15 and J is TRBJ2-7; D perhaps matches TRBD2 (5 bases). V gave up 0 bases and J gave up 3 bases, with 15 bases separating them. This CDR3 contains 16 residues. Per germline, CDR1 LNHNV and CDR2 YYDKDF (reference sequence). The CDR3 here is CATSRDRGGWGYEQYF. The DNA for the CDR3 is TGTGCCACCAGCAGAGATCGGGGTGGATGGGGCTACGAGCAGTACTTC. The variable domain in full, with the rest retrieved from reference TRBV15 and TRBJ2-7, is DAMVIQNPRYQVTQFGKPVTLSCSQTLNHNVMYWYQQKSSQAPKLLFHYYDKDFNNEADTPDNFQSRRPNTSFCFLDIRSPGLGDTAMYLCATSRDRGGWGYEQYFGPGTRLTVT.

CDR3 loop: CASSSTPLAKNIQYF. Written as DNA, the CDR3 is TGTGCCAGCAGCTCGACTCCATTGGCCAAAAACATTCAGTACTTC. The J gene is TRBJ2-4, the V gene TRBV5-6, with D unclear. Deletions cut 3 bases from V and 1 base from J, with 11 bases between. The CDR3 has 15 residues. CDR1 SGHDT and CDR2 YYEEEE come from the germline V gene.

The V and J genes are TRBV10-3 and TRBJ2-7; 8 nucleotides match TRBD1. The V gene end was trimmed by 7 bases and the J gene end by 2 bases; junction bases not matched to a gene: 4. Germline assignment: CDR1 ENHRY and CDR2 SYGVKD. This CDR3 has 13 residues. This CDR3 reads CAIKDRVTYEQYF. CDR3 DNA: TGTGCCATCAAGGACAGGGTCACCTACGAGCAGTACTTC.

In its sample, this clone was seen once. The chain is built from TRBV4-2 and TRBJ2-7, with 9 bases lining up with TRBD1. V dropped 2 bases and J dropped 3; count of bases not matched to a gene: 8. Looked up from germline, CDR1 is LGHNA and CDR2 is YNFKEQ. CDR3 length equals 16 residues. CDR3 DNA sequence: TGTGCCAGCAGCCAAACCGGGACAGGGCCCCTCTACGAGCAGTACTTC. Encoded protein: CASSQTGTGPLYEQYF.

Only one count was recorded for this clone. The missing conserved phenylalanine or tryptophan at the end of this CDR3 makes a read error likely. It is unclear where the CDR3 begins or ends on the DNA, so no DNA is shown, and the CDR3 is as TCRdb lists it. CDR3 sequence reads: CASSLEVPPCV. V usage is TRBV7-7 and J usage is TRBJ2-4. The CDR3 comprises 11 residues, both ends counted. CDR1 and CDR2 (germline): SSHAT, FNYEAQ (reference sequence).

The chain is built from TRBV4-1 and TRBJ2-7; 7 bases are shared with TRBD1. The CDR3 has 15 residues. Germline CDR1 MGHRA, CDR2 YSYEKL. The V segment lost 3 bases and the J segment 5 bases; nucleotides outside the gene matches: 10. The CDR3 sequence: CASSQAPQGSHEQYF. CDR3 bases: TGCGCCAGCAGCCAGGCTCCACAGGGGTCCCACGAGCAGTACTTC.

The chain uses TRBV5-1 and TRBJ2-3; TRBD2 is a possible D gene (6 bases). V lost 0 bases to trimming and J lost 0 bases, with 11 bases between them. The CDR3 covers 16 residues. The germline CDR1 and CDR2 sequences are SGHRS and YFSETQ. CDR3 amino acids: CASSLARGWSTDTQYF. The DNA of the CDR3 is TGCGCCAGCAGCTTGGCCCGGGGGTGGAGCACAGATACGCAGTATTTT.

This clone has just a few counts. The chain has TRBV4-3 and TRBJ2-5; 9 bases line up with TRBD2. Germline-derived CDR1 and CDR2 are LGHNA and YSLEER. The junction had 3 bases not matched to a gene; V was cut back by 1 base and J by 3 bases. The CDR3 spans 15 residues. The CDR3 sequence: CASSQGGGAKETQYF. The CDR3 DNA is TGCGCCAGCAGCCAAGGCGGGGGGGCCAAAGAGACCCAGTACTTC.

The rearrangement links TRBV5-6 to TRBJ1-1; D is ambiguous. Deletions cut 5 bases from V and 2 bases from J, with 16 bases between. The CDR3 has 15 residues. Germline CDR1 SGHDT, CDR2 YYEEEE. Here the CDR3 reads CASRGRDSGNTEAFF. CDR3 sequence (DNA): TGTGCCAGCAGAGGACGGGATTCGGGAAACACTGAAGCTTTCTTT.

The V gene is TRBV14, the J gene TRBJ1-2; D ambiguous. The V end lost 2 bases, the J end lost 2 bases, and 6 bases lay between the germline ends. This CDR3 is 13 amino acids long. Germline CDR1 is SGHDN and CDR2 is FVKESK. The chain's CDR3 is CASSQMENYGYTF. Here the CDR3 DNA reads TGTGCCAGCAGCCAAATGGAGAACTATGGCTACACCTTC.

The CDR3 DNA reads TGTGCCAGCAGTTACGGACAGGACTACAATGAGCAGTTCTTC. Residues: CASSYGQDYNEQFF. The chain is built from TRBV6-5 and TRBJ2-1; 7 bases match TRBD1. The V gene's germline CDR1 is MNHEY and CDR2 SVGAGI. The CDR3 contains 14 residues. The V segment lost 2 bases and the J segment 3 bases; nucleotides outside the gene matches: 1.

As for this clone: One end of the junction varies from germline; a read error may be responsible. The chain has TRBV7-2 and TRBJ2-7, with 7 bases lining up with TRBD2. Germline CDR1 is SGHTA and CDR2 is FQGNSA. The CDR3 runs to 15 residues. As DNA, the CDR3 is TGTGCCAGCAGCGTAGCGGGTCTTGAGTCCTACGAGCAGTACTTC. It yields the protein CASSVAGLESYEQYF.

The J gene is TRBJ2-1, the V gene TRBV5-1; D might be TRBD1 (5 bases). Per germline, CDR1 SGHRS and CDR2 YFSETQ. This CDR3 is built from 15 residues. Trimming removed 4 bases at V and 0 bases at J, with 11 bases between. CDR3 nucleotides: TGCGCCAGCAGCCAAACAGGTAGCTCCTACAATGAGCAGTTCTTC. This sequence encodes CASSQTGSSYNEQFF.

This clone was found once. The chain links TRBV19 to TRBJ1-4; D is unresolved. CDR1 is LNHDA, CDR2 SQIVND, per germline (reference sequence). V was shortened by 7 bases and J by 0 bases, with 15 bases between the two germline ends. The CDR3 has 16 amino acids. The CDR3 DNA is TGTGCCAGTACTAAGCGCACCAAGCCAACTAATGAAAAACTGTTTTTT. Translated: CASTKRTKPTNEKLFF. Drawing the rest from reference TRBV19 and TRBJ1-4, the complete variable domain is DGGITQSPKYLFRKEGQNVTLSCEQNLNHDAMYWYRQDPGQGLRLIYYSQIVNDFQKGDIAEGYSVSREKKESFPLTVTSAQKNPTAFYLCASTKRTKPTNEKLFFGSGTQLSVL.

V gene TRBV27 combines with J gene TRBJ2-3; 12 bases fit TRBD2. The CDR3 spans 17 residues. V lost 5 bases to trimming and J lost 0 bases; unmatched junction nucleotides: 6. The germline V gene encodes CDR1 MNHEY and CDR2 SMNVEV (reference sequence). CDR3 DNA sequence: TGTGCCAGCAGTCCGGGACTAGCGGGCCTTAGCACAGATACGCAGTATTTT. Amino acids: CASSPGLAGLSTDTQYF.

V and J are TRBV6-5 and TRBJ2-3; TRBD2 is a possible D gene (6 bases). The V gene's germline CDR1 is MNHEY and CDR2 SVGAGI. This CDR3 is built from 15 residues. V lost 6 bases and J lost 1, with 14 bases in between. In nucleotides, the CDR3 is TGTGCCAGCAGGGGAGGTACAGAAGGCACAGATACGCAGTATTTT. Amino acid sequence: CASRGGTEGTDTQYF.

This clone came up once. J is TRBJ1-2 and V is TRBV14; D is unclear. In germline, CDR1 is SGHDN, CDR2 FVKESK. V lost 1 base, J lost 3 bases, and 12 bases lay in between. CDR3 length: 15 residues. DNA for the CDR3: TGTGCCAGCAGCCAAGTAGGAGCGGGCGACTATGGCTACACCTTC. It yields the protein CASSQVGAGDYGYTF.

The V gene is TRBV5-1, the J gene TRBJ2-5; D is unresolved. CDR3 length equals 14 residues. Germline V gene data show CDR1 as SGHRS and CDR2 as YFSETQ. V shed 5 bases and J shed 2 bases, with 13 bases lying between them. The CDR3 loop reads CASSSEWVQETQYF. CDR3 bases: TGCGCCAGCAGTTCCGAGTGGGTTCAAGAGACCCAGTACTTC.

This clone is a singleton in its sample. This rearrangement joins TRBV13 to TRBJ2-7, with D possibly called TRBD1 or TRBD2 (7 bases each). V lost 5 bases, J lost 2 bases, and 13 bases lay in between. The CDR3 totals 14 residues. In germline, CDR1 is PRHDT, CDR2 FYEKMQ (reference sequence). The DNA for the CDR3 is TGTGCCAGCAGCGGGGGGGACAGCCCCTACGAGCAGTACTTC. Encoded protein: CASSGGDSPYEQYF.

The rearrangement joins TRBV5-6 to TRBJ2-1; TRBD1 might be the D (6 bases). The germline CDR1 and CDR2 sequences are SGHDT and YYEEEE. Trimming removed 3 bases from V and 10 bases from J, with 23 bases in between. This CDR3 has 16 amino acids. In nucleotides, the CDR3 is TGTGCCAGCAGCTCCGTAGGGACACGGCAAGAAAAGGAGCAGTTCTTC. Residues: CASSSVGTRQEKEQFF.

The CDR3 loop is CASSWTENTEAFF. Here the CDR3 DNA reads TGTGCCAGCAGCTGGACCGAGAACACTGAAGCTTTCTTT. The J gene is TRBJ1-1, the V gene TRBV5-6, with D hard to call. Trimming took 3 bases from V and 1 from J, leaving 7 bases between them. The CDR3 runs to 13 residues. Germline CDR1 reads SGHDT; CDR2 reads YYEEEE.

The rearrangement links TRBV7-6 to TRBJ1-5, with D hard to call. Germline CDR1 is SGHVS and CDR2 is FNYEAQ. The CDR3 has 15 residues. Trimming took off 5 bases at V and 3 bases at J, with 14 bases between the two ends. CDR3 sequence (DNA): TGTGCCAGCAGCACGGAACCGGGGATCAATCAGCCCCAGCATTTT. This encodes CASSTEPGINQPQHF.

The CDR3 reads CASNNPGLGNEQFF. CDR3 DNA sequence: TGTGCCAGCAATAACCCGGGACTGGGCAATGAGCAGTTCTTC. This rearrangement joins TRBV6-5 to TRBJ2-1; D is perhaps TRBD2 (6 bases). CDR1 and CDR2 (germline): MNHEY, SVGAGI. This CDR3 comprises 14 residues. Trimming left V 7 bases short and J 6 bases short, with 16 bases between.

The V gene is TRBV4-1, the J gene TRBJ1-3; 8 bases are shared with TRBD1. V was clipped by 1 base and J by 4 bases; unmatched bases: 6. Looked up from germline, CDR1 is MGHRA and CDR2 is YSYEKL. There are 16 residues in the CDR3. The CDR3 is CASSQAPGGGGNTIYF. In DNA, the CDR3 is TGCGCCAGCAGCCAAGCTCCAGGGGGCGGAGGAAACACCATATATTTT.

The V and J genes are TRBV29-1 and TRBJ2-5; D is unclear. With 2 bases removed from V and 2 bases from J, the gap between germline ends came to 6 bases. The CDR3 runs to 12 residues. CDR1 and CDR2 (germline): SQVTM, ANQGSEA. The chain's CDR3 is CSVESHQETQYF. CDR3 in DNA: TGCAGCGTTGAAAGTCATCAAGAGACCCAGTACTTC.